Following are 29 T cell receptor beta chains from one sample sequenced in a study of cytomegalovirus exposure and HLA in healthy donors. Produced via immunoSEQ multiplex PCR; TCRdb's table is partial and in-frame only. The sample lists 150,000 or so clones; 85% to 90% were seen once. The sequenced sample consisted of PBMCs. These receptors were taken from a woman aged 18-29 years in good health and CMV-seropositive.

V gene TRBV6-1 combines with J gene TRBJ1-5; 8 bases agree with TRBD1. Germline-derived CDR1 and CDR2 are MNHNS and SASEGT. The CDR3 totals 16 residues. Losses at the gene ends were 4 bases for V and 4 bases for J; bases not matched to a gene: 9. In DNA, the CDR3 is TGTGCCAGCAGTGTTTCGGCAGGGGGCTTGAATCAGCCCCAGCATTTT. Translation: CASSVSAGGLNQPQHF.

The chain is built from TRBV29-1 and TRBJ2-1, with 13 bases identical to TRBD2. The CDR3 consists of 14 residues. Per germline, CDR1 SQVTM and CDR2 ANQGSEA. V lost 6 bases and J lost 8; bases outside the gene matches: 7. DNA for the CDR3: TGCAGCGTGTGGGGACTAGCGGGAACCGATGAGCAGTTCTTC. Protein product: CSVWGLAGTDEQFF.

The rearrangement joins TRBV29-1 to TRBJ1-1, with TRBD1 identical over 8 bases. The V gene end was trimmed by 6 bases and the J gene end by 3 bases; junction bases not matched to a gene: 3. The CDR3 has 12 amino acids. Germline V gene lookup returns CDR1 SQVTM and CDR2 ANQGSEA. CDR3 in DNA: TGCAGCGTGTCGACAGGGGACACTGAAGCTTTCTTT. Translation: CSVSTGDTEAFF.

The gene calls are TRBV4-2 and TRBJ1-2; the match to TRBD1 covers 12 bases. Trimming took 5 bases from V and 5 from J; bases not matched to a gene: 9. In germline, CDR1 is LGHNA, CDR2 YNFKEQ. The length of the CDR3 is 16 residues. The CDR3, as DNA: TGTGCCAGCAGCGACCGGGACAGGGGGCAATCTTATGGCTACACCTTC. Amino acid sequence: CASSDRDRGQSYGYTF.

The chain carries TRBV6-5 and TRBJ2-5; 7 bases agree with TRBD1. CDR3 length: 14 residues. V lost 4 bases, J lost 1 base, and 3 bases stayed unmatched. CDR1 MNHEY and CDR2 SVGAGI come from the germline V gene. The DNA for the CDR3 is TGTGCCAGCAGTTCCCGGGACAGCCAAGAGACCCAGTACTTC. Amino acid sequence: CASSSRDSQETQYF.

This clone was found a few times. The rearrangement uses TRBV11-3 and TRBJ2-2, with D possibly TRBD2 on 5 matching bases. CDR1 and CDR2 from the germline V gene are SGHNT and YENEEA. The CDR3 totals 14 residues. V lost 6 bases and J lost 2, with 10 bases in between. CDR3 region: CASSPRTNTGELFF. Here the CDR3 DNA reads TGTGCCAGCAGTCCCAGGACTAACACCGGGGAGCTGTTTTTT. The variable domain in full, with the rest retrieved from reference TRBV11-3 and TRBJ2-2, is EAGVVQSPRYKIIEKKQPVAFWCNPISGHNTLYWYLQNLGQGPELLIRYENEEAVDDSQLPKDRFSAERLKGVDSTLKIQPAELGDSAVYLCASSPRTNTGELFFGEGSRLTVL.

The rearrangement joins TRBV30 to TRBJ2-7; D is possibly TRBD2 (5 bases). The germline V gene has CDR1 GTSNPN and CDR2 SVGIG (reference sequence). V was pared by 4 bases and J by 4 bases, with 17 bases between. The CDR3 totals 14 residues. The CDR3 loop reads CAWNLNGPGYEQYF. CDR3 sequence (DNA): TGTGCCTGGAACCTCAACGGCCCGGGATACGAGCAGTACTTC. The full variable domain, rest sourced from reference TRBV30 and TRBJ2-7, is SQTIHQWPATLVQPVGSPLSLECTVEGTSNPNLYWYRQAAGRGLQLLFYSVGIGQISSEVPQNLSASRPQDRQFILSSKKLLLSDSGFYLCAWNLNGPGYEQYFGPGTRLTVT.

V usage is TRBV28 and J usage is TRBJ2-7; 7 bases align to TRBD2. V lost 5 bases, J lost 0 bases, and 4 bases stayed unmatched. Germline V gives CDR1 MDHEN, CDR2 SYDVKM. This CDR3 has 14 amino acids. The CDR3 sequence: CASSTGRLSYEQYF. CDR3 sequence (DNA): TGTGCCAGCAGTACCGGGAGGCTCTCCTACGAGCAGTACTTC.

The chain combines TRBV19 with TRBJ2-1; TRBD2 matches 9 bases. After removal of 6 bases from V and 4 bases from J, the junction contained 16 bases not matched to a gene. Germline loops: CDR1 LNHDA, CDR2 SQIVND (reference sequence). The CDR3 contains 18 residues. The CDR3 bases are TGTGCCAGTAGGGCCAGAAGTGGTAGCGGGAGTCGGTACAATGAGCAGTTCTTC. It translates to CASRARSGSGSRYNEQFF.

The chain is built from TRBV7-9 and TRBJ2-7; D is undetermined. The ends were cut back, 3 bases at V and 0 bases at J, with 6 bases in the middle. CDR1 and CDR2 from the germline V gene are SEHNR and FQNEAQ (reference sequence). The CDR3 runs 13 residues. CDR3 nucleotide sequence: TGTGCCAGCAGCTTCACAGACTCCTACGAGCAGTACTTC. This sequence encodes CASSFTDSYEQYF.

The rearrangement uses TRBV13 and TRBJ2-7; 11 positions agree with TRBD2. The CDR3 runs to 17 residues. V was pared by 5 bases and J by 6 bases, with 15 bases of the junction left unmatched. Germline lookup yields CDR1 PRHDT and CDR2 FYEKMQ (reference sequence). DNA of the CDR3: TGTGCCAGCAGCACAAGACTAGCGGGACTCTTCGTTAGCGAGCAGTACTTC. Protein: CASSTRLAGLFVSEQYF.

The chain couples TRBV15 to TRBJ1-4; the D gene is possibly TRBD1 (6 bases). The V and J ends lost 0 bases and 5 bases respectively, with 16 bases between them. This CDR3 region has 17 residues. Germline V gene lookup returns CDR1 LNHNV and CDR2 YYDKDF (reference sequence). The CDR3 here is CATSRDQWDKPNEKLFF. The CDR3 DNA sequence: TGTGCCACCAGCAGAGATCAGTGGGACAAGCCCAATGAAAAACTGTTTTTT.

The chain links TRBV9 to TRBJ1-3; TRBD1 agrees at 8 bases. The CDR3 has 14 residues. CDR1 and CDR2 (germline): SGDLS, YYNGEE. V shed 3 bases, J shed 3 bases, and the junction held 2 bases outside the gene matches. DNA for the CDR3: TGTGCCAGCAGCGCGGACAGGGATGGAAACACCATATATTTT. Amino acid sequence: CASSADRDGNTIYF.

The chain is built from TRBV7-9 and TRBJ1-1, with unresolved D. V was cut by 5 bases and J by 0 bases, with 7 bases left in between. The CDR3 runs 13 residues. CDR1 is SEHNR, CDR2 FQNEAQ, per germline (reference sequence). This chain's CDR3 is CASSPQMNTEAFF. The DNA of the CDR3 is TGTGCCAGCAGCCCACAAATGAACACTGAAGCTTTCTTT.

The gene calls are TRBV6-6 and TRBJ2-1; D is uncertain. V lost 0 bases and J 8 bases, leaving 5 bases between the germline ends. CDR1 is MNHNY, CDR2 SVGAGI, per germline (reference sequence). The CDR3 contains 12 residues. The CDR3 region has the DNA TGTGCCAGCAGTTACTCGAGGCATGAGCAGTTCTTC. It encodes CASSYSRHEQFF.

The CDR3 coding sequence is TGTGCCAGCTCACCGAGGAGGCAGAGCGAAGCTTTCTTT. Amino acids: CASSPRRQSEAFF. The chain uses TRBV18 and TRBJ1-1; unclear D gene. The V end was cut by 3 bases, the J end by 8 bases, with 13 bases between. The CDR3 totals 13 residues. Germline lookup yields CDR1 KGHSH and CDR2 LQKENI.

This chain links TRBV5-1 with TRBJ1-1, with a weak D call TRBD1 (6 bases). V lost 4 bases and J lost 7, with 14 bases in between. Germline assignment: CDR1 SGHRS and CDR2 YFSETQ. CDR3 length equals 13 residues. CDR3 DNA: TGCGCCAGCAGCCCGACAGGCCCCTTTGAAGCTTTCTTT. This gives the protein CASSPTGPFEAFF.

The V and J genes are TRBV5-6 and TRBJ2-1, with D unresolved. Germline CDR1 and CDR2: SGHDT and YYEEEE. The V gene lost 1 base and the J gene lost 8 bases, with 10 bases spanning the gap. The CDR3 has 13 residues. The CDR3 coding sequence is TGTGCCAGCAGCTTGTTAATCTCTTATGAGCAGTTCTTC. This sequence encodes CASSLLISYEQFF. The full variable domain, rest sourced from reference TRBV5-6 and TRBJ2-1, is DAGVTQSPTHLIKTRGQQVTLRCSPKSGHDTVSWYQQALGQGPQFIFQYYEEEERQRGNFPDRFSGHQFPNYSSELNVNALLLGDSALYLCASSLLISYEQFFGPGTRLTVL.

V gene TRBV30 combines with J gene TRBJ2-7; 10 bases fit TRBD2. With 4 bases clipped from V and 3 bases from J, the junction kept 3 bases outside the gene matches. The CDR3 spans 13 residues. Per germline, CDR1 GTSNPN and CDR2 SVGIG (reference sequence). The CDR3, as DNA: TGTGCCTGGACTAGCGGGAGCGGCTACGAGCAGTACTTC. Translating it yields CAWTSGSGYEQYF.

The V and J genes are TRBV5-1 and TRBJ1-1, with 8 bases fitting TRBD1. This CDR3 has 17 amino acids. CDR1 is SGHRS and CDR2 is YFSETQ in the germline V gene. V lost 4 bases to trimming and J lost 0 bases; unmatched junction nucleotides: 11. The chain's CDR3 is CASSLAGTGIMNTEAFF. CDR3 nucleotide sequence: TGCGCCAGCAGCCTAGCCGGGACAGGAATCATGAACACTGAAGCTTTCTTT. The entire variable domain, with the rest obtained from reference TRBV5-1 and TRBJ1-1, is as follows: KAGVTQTPRYLIKTRGQQVTLSCSPISGHRSVSWYQQTPGQGLQFLFEYFSETQRNKGNFPGRFSGRQFSNSRSEMNVSTLELGDSALYLCASSLAGTGIMNTEAFFGQGTRLTVV.

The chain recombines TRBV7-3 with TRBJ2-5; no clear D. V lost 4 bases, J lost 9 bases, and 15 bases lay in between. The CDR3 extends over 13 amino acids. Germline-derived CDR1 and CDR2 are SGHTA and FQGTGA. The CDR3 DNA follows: TGTGCCAGCAGCTCCCTACCAACCTCGGCCCAGTACTTC. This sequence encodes CASSSLPTSAQYF.

The CDR3 spells CASLSGSHYEQYF. The CDR3 nucleotides are TGTGCCAGCCTTAGCGGCAGCCACTACGAGCAGTACTTC. The rearrangement links TRBV28 to TRBJ2-7; possible D gene TRBD2, 6 bases. Germline values: CDR1 MDHEN, CDR2 SYDVKM. V was clipped by 8 bases and J by 3 bases, with 14 bases between them. The CDR3 totals 13 residues.

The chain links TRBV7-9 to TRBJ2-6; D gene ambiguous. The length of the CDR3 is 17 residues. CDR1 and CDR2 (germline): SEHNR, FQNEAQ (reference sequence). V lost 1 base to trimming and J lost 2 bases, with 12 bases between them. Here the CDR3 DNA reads TGTGCCAGCAGCTTAGACCTTGCGGCAGCTGGGGCCAACGTCCTGACTTTC. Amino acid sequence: CASSLDLAAAGANVLTF.

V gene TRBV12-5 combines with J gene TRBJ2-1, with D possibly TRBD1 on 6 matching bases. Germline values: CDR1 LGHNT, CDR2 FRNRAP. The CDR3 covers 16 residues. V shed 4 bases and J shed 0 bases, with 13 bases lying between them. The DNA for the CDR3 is TGTGCTAGTGGTTCCGTACCAGGGGTCTCCTACAATGAGCAGTTCTTC. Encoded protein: CASGSVPGVSYNEQFF.

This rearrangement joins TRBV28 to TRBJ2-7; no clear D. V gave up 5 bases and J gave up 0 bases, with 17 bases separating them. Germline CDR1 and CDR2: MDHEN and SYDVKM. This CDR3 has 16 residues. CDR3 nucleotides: TGTGCCAGCAGTCCATTGACTTTTCCCAGCTCCTACGAGCAGTACTTC. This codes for CASSPLTFPSSYEQYF.

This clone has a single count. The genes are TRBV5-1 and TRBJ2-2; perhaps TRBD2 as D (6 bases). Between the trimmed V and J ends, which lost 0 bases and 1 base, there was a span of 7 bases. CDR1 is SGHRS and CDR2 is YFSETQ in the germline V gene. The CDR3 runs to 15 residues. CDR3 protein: CASSLEGLNTGELFF. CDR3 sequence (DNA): TGCGCCAGCAGCTTGGAGGGACTGAACACCGGGGAGCTGTTTTTT. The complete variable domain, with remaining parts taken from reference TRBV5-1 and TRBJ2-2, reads KAGVTQTPRYLIKTRGQQVTLSCSPISGHRSVSWYQQTPGQGLQFLFEYFSETQRNKGNFPGRFSGRQFSNSRSEMNVSTLELGDSALYLCASSLEGLNTGELFFGEGSRLTVL.

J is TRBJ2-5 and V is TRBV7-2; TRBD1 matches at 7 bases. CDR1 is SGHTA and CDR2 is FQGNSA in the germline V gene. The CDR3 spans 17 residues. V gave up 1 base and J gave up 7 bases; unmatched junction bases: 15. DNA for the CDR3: TGTGCCAGCAGCTTAGTGGGTTTAGGGGGCCGGCGTGGGACCCAGTACTTC. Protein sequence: CASSLVGLGGRRGTQYF.

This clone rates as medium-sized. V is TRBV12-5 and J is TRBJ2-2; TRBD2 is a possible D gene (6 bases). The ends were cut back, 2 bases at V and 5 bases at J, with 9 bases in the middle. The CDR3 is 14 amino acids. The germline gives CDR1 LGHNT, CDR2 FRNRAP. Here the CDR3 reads CASGLTGTTGELFF. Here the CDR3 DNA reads TGTGCTAGTGGTTTGACCGGGACTACCGGGGAGCTGTTTTTT.

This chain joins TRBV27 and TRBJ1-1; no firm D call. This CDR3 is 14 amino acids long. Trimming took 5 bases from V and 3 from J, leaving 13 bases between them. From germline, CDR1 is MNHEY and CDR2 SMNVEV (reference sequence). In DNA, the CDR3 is TGTGCCAGCAGTCTACAAAGGCGGGACACTGAAGCTTTCTTT. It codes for CASSLQRRDTEAFF.